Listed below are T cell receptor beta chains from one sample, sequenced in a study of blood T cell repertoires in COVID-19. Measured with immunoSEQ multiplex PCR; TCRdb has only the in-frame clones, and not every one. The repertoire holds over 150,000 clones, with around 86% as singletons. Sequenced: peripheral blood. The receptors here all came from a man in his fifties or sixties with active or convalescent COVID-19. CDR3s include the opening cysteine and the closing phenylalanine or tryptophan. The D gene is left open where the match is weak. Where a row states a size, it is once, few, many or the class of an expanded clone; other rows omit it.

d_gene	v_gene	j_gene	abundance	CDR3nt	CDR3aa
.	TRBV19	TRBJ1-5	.	TGTGCCAGTAGTCCCCGGGGGACTAGCCAGCCCCAGCATTTT	CASSPRGTSQPQHF
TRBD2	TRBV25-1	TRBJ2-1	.	TGTGCCAGCAGTGAATTTAGCGGGAGGGATTCCTACAATGAGCAGTTCTTC	CASSEFSGRDSYNEQFF
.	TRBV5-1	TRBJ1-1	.	TGCGCCAGCAGCTTGACAGTGATGAACACTGAAGCTTTCTTT	CASSLTVMNTEAFF
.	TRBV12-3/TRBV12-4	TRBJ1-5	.	TGTGCCAGCAGTTTAGGTGGCCAAACCCAGCATTTT	CASSLGGQTQHF
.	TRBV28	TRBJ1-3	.	TGTGCCAGCACCCTTAGTTCTGGAAACACCATATATTTT	CASTLSSGNTIYF
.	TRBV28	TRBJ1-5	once	TGTGCCAGCAGTTTACCCCTTCGAGGTCAGCCCCAGCATTTT	CASSLPLRGQPQHF
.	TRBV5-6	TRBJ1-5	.	TGTGCCAGCAGCTTGGGCCAGCTAGGGCCCCAGCATTTT	CASSLGQLGPQHF
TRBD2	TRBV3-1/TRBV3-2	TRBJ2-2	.	TGTGCCAGCAGCCTTCAGACTAGCGGGATTTTAATCGGGGAGCTGTTTTTT	CASSLQTSGILIGELFF
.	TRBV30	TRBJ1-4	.	TGTGCCTGGAGTGTCCGGGACTCTCCCACCGGAAAACTGTTTTTT	CAWSVRDSPTGKLFF
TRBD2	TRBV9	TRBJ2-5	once	TGTGCCAGCAGCGTAGGGGTAGCGGGGGGCACATTGGAGACCCAGTACTTC	CASSVGVAGGTLETQYF
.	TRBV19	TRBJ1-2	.	TGTGCCAGCAGAAACAGGACAGCACCCTATGGCTACACCTTC	CASRNRTAPYGYTF
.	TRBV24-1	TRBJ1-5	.	TGTGCCACCAGTGATTCCACAGGTCAAACGAGCAATCAGCCCCAGCATTTT	CATSDSTGQTSNQPQHF
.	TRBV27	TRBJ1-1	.	TGTGCCAGCAGTACTTATACAGGGAGGGCTGAAGCTTTCTTT	CASSTYTGRAEAFF
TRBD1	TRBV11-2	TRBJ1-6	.	TGTGCCAGCAGCTCGGACAGGGGAAATTCACCCCTCCACTTT	CASSSDRGNSPLHF
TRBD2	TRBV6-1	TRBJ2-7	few	TGTGCCAGCAGTGAAAGCGGGAGGGGAAACGAGCAGTACTTC	CASSESGRGNEQYF
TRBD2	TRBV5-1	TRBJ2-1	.	TGCGCCAGCAGCTCGCAAGCGGGAGCCTCCTACAATGAGCAGTTCTTC	CASSSQAGASYNEQFF
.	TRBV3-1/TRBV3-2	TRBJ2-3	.	TGTGCCAGCAGAGTAGCGGCTAGCACAGATACGCAGTATTTT	CASRVAASTDTQYF
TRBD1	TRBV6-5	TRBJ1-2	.	TGTGCCAGCAGTTGGACAGGGGAAAGTGGCTACACCTTC	CASSWTGESGYTF
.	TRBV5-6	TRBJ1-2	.	TGTGCCAGCAGCCTCGAGGGAGGCTATGGCTACACCTTC	CASSLEGGYGYTF
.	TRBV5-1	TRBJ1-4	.	TGCGCCAGCAGCTTTTCTTGGGCGACTAATGAAAAACTGTTTTTT	CASSFSWATNEKLFF
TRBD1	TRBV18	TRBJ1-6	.	TGTGCCAGCTCGCCAAGACAGGGTCTGGGCTCCTATAATTCACCCCTCCACTTT	CASSPRQGLGSYNSPLHF
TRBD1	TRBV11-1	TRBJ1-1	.	TGTGCCAGCAGCTCCCCCCGAGGGGGACAGACCGAAGCTTTCTTT	CASSSPRGGQTEAFF
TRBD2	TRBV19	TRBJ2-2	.	TGTGCCAGTAGTAGAGGGACTAGCGGGCATGCTGGTGGCGGGGAGCTGTTTTTT	CASSRGTSGHAGGGELFF
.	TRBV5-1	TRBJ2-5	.	TGCGCCAGCAGCTTGGGAACTAATAGCTTCCGAGAGACCCAGTACTTC	CASSLGTNSFRETQYF
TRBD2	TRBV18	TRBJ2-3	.	TGTGCCAGCTCACCACAGGCGGGAGTAACAGATACGCAGTATTTT	CASSPQAGVTDTQYF
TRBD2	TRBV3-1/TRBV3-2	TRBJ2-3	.	TGTGCCAGCAGCCAAGAGCGGGGGGTCACAGATACGCAGTATTTT	CASSQERGVTDTQYF
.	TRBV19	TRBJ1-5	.	TGTGCCAGTAGTATCCTGACATATAGCAATCAGCCCCAGCATTTT	CASSILTYSNQPQHF
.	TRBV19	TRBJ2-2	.	TGTGCCAGTAGTAAGGAGCGCCTCACCGGGGAGCTGTTTTTT	CASSKERLTGELFF
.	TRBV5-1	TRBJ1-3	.	TGCGCCAGCAGCTCGACAGAATCTGGAAACACCATATATTTT	CASSSTESGNTIYF
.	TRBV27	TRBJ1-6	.	TGTGCCAGCAGCCCCAAGGGGAGGGATTCACCCCTCCACTTT	CASSPKGRDSPLHF
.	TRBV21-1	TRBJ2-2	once	TGTGCCAGCAGAGGAGGGAATCACACCGGGGAGCTGTTTTTT	CASRGGNHTGELFF
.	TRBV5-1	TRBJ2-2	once	TGCGCCAGCAGCTTGAGTCTAGCGAGGACCGGGGAGCTGTTTTTT	CASSLSLARTGELFF
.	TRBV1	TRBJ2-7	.	TGCACCAGCAGCCAGACTAGCCCTAGCTCCTACGAGCAGTACTTC	CTSSQTSPSSYEQYF
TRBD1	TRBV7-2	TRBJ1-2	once	TGTGCCAGCAGCTTAGCGGGGACAGGGGTGAAGGGCTACACCTTC	CASSLAGTGVKGYTF
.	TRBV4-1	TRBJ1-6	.	TGCGCCAGCAGCCAAATATCGAATTCACCCCTCCACTTT	CASSQISNSPLHF
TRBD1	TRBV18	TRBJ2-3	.	TGTGCCAGCTCAACGACAGGGGGAAGTGGCACAGATACGCAGTATTTT	CASSTTGGSGTDTQYF
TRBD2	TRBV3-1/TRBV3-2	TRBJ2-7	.	TGTGCCAGCAGCCAAGAATCGGTGTGGCGGGACTACTCCTACGAGCAGTACTTC	CASSQESVWRDYSYEQYF
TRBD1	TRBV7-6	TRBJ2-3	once	TGTGCCAGCAGCCCCCGGGACAGAGATACGCAGTATTTT	CASSPRDRDTQYF
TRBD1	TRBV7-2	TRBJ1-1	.	TGTGCCAGCAGCAGGGACAGGACAAACACTGAAGCTTTCTTT	CASSRDRTNTEAFF
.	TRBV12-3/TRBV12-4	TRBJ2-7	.	TGTGCCAGCACCCCGGGGTCCTACGAGCAGTACTTC	CASTPGSYEQYF